Following are 26 T cell receptor beta chains from one sample sequenced in a study of shared clonotypes between healthy human individuals. It was CD45RO-negative cells, positively selected for CCR7, that made up naive CD8 cells, with terminally differentiated effector memory CD45RA+ cells excluded. Assay used: immunoSEQ multiplex PCR; TCRdb lists only in-frame clones, some missing. The sample holds roughly 2,000,000 clones, approximately 94% seen once. Sequenced material: naive CD8+ T cells sorted from blood. The receptors originated from a man younger than 35 in good health.

CDR3 in DNA: TGTGCCAGCAGCACCCGCCAATCGGAGGGATTCTATGGCTACACCTTC. Its translation: CASSTRQSEGFYGYTF. This chain connects TRBV9 to TRBJ1-2, with no clear D. This CDR3 is 16 amino acids long. Germline lookup yields CDR1 SGDLS and CDR2 YYNGEE. Trimming removed 4 bases from V and 4 bases from J, with 20 bases in between.

This CDR3 is CASQQGDMNTEAFF. The DNA for the CDR3 is TGCGCCAGCCAACAGGGGGATATGAACACTGAAGCTTTCTTT. This chain uses TRBV5-1 with TRBJ1-1, with 8 bases that match TRBD1. CDR1 is SGHRS, CDR2 YFSETQ, per germline. The CDR3 has 14 amino acids. V was pared by 7 bases and J by 0 bases, with 5 bases of the junction left unmatched.

The rearrangement uses TRBV19 and TRBJ2-2; D remains ambiguous. V was trimmed by 0 bases and J by 6 bases, leaving 8 bases between them. Germline loops: CDR1 LNHDA, CDR2 SQIVND (reference sequence). The CDR3 has 14 amino acids. CDR3 coding DNA: TGTGCCAGTAGTATAGATCATAGCTCCGGGGAGCTGTTTTTT. Translation: CASSIDHSSGELFF.

The genes are TRBV6-6 and TRBJ1-2; 7 bases are a match to TRBD1. The germline V gene has CDR1 MNHNY and CDR2 SVGAGI (reference sequence). V trimming: 2 bases; J trimming: 3 bases; junction bases outside the gene matches: 3. This CDR3 has 14 residues. CDR3 in amino acids: CASSYGTVDYGYTF. The CDR3 DNA sequence: TGTGCCAGCAGTTACGGGACAGTCGACTATGGCTACACCTTC.

The chain employs TRBV9 and TRBJ2-2; D call uncertain. The CDR3 loop spans 12 amino acids. Per germline, CDR1 SGDLS and CDR2 YYNGEE. Deletions cut 3 bases from V and 10 bases from J, with 10 bases between. The CDR3 nucleotides read TGTGCCAGCAGCGGGCCTGGAGAGGAGCTGTTTTTT. Amino acid sequence: CASSGPGEELFF. Variable domain in full (rest from reference TRBV9 and TRBJ2-2): DSGVTQTPKHLITATGQRVTLRCSPRSGDLSVYWYQQSLDQGLQFLIQYYNGEERAKGNILERFSAQQFPDLHSELNLSSLELGDSALYFCASSGPGEELFFGEGSRLTVL.

V and J are TRBV9 and TRBJ2-7, with TRBD2 as a possible D gene (7 bases). V lost 0 bases, J lost 6 bases, and 13 bases lay in between. Germline values: CDR1 SGDLS, CDR2 YYNGEE. CDR3 length: 14 amino acids. The DNA of the CDR3 is TGTGCCAGCAGCGTAGGGGACGGGGGGCGCGAGCAGTACTTC. Translation: CASSVGDGGREQYF.

This chain connects TRBV14 to TRBJ2-7; the D is unclear. Trimming took off 4 bases at V and 3 bases at J, with 19 bases between the two ends. CDR1 is SGHDN and CDR2 is FVKESK in the germline V gene. The CDR3 is 16 residues long. This CDR3 is CASSRKTAGPIYEQYF. CDR3 DNA sequence: TGTGCCAGCAGCCGAAAAACCGCCGGACCGATCTACGAGCAGTACTTC.

CDR3 nucleotides: TGTGCCAGCAGCTTAGATTCCAGGAGCACAGATACGCAGTATTTT. This gives the protein CASSLDSRSTDTQYF. The chain has TRBV11-3 and TRBJ2-3, with D hard to call. Germline CDR1 is SGHNT and CDR2 is YENEEA. This CDR3 comprises 15 residues. Trimming removed 0 bases at V and 0 bases at J, with 7 bases between. Looking up the rest from reference TRBV11-3 and TRBJ2-3 gives the full variable domain: EAGVVQSPRYKIIEKKQPVAFWCNPISGHNTLYWYLQNLGQGPELLIRYENEEAVDDSQLPKDRFSAERLKGVDSTLKIQPAELGDSAVYLCASSLDSRSTDTQYFGPGTRLTVL.

The V gene is TRBV28, the J gene TRBJ2-5; D is perhaps TRBD2 (6 bases). The CDR3 runs 17 residues. Germline V gene lookup returns CDR1 MDHEN and CDR2 SYDVKM. V was trimmed by 6 bases and J by 0 bases, leaving 20 bases between them. CDR3: CASSPQVAAEYQETQYF. The CDR3 coding sequence is TGTGCCAGCAGCCCTCAGGTAGCGGCGGAGTACCAAGAGACCCAGTACTTC.

This clone has just one count. This chain connects TRBV9 to TRBJ1-6; TRBD1 is a possible D gene (5 bases). The germline CDR1 and CDR2 sequences are SGDLS and YYNGEE. The CDR3 runs to 19 residues. Trimming took 0 bases from V and 2 from J, leaving 18 bases between them. The CDR3 reads CASSVDSQRGSPYNSPLHF. The CDR3 coding sequence is TGTGCCAGCAGCGTAGACTCACAGAGGGGTAGTCCCTATAATTCACCCCTCCACTTT.

Only one count was recorded for this clone. The chain is built from TRBV6-1 and TRBJ1-3, with no clear D. Germline V gene data show CDR1 as MNHNS and CDR2 as SASEGT. Trimming cost V 4 bases and J 4 bases, with 17 bases left between them. The CDR3 is 16 residues long. The DNA of the CDR3 is TGTGCCAGCAGTGGCCAACCCAGTTATTCCGGAAACACCATATATTTT. Translated: CASSGQPSYSGNTIYF.

Comments on this clone: A much larger clone is a single base away; this may be a read error. The chain couples TRBV5-6 to TRBJ1-2; D not certain. With 2 bases removed from V and 2 bases from J, the gap between germline ends came to 7 bases. This CDR3 is built from 13 residues. Germline loops: CDR1 SGHDT, CDR2 YYEEEE. The CDR3 loop is CASSFGENYGYTF. The CDR3 coding sequence is TGTGCCAGCAGCTTTGGAGAGAACTATGGCTACACCTTC.

This chain links TRBV19 with TRBJ2-1, with 7 nucleotides matching TRBD2. V was clipped by 0 bases and J by 9 bases; unmatched bases: 5. The germline CDR1 and CDR2 sequences are LNHDA and SQIVND (reference sequence). The CDR3 consists of 14 residues. CDR3 nucleotides: TGTGCCAGTAGTATAGATCTGGGGGGGACTGAGCAGTTCTTC. Its protein is CASSIDLGGTEQFF.

The V gene is TRBV10-3, the J gene TRBJ2-3; no clear D gene. Germline CDR1 is ENHRY and CDR2 is SYGVKD. The CDR3 extends over 15 amino acids. Trimming left V 3 bases short and J 0 bases short, with 10 bases between. In DNA form, the CDR3 reads TGTGCCATCAGTGAAGGGCAGACTAGCACAGATACGCAGTATTTT. Amino acids: CAISEGQTSTDTQYF.

With regard to this clone: Mismatch with germline at one junction end may stem from a read error. This chain links TRBV5-4 with TRBJ2-1, with 7 bases identical to TRBD1. The CDR3 runs 12 residues. CDR1 and CDR2 from the germline V gene are SGHNT and YYREEE (reference sequence). The CDR3 spells CASSLATGWLLF. In DNA, the CDR3 is TGTGCCAGCAGCTTGGCGACAGGGTGGTTGCTCTTC.

The chain joins TRBV7-9 to TRBJ2-5; possibly TRBD1 for D (6 bases). This CDR3 is 12 amino acids long. V lost 7 bases and J 5 bases, leaving 11 bases between the germline ends. CDR1 is SEHNR, CDR2 FQNEAQ, per germline (reference sequence). In nucleotides, the CDR3 is TGTGCCAGCAATCAGGGGCGGGAGACCCAGTACTTC. It codes for CASNQGRETQYF.

A note on this clone: This same CDR3 is encoded by further DNA sequences in the sample. The chain couples TRBV6-5 to TRBJ1-4; D is possibly TRBD1 (5 bases). The CDR3 loop spans 15 amino acids. CDR1 and CDR2 from the germline V gene are MNHEY and SVGAGI. The ends were cut back, 0 bases at V and 8 bases at J, with 13 bases in the middle. The CDR3, as DNA: TGTGCCAGCAGTTACTCCCAAGGGGCAGGGGAAAAACTGTTTTTT. Protein sequence: CASSYSQGAGEKLFF.

The chain uses TRBV7-9 and TRBJ1-2; D ambiguous. Trimming left V 2 bases short and J 6 bases short, with 4 bases between. Germline V CDR1 and CDR2: SEHNR, FQNEAQ (reference sequence). The CDR3 totals 11 residues. The CDR3 protein is CASSLSHGYTF. CDR3 nucleotide sequence: TGTGCCAGCAGCTTATCCCATGGCTACACCTTC.

The chain couples TRBV2 to TRBJ1-2, with 7 bases aligning to TRBD1. The CDR3 covers 15 residues. The junction had 6 bases not matched to a gene; V was cut back by 1 base and J by 4 bases. Germline V gene data show CDR1 as SNHLY and CDR2 as FYNNEI. CDR3 residues: CASSEVGTDFYGYTF. The CDR3, as DNA: TGTGCCAGCAGTGAAGTGGGGACAGACTTCTATGGCTACACCTTC. Full variable domain (remainder filled in from reference TRBV2 and TRBJ1-2): EPEVTQTPSHQVTQMGQEVILRCVPISNHLYFYWYRQILGQKVEFLVSFYNNEISEKSEIFDDQFSVERPDGSNFTLKIRSTKLEDSAMYFCASSEVGTDFYGYTFGSGTRLTVV.

This chain connects TRBV15 to TRBJ2-5, with D perhaps matching TRBD2 (5 bases). V was trimmed by 0 bases and J by 5 bases, leaving 16 bases between them. The CDR3 extends over 16 amino acids. Germline V gene lookup returns CDR1 LNHNV and CDR2 YYDKDF (reference sequence). DNA of the CDR3: TGTGCCACCAGCAGAGATGTGTCCGGAGGACTGGAGACCCAGTACTTC. Translating it yields CATSRDVSGGLETQYF.

This clone has a single count. The rearrangement joins TRBV19 to TRBJ1-5, with D perhaps TRBD1 (6 bases). The CDR3 runs 15 residues. V lost 0 bases and J lost 5, with 11 bases in between. The germline gives CDR1 LNHDA, CDR2 SQIVND (reference sequence). For the CDR3, the DNA is TGTGCCAGTAGTATAGATTACAGGGTGCATCAGCCCCAGCATTTT. Translating gives CASSIDYRVHQPQHF.

This rearrangement joins TRBV2 to TRBJ1-5; 7 bases are a match to TRBD1. In germline, CDR1 is SNHLY, CDR2 FYNNEI. The CDR3 runs 15 residues. V trimming: 2 bases; J trimming: 10 bases; junction bases outside the gene matches: 11. The CDR3 spells CASSESGDSRRPQHF. CDR3 nucleotide sequence: TGTGCCAGCAGTGAATCGGGGGACAGCCGGAGACCCCAGCATTTT.

Worth noting for this clone: Within the sample, other DNA sequences also encode this same CDR3. The chain has TRBV4-3 and TRBJ2-1; D is perhaps TRBD2 (6 bases). Germline CDR1 is LGHNA and CDR2 is YSLEER. The CDR3 totals 12 residues. V lost 0 bases, J lost 9 bases, and 6 bases lay in between. For the CDR3, the DNA is TGCGCCAGCAGCCAAGAGGGGGGTGAGCAGTTCTTC. It translates to CASSQEGGEQFF.

A remark on this clone: The junction departs from germline at one end; a sequencing error may be responsible. The rearrangement uses TRBV7-7 and TRBJ2-1; TRBD1 is a possible D gene (6 bases). This CDR3 comprises 14 residues. Germline CDR1 and CDR2: SSHAT and FNYEAQ (reference sequence). CDR3 residues: CASSPLQGWDEQFF. CDR3 DNA: TGTGCTAGCAGCCCCCTCCAGGGGTGGGATGAGCAGTTCTTC. Looking up the rest from reference TRBV7-7 and TRBJ2-1 gives the full variable domain: GAGVSQSPRYKVTKRGQDVTLRCDPISSHATLYWYQQALGQGPEFLTYFNYEAQPDKSGLPSDRFSAERPEGSISTLTIQRTEQRDSAMYRCASSPLQGWDEQFFGPGTRLTVL.

The CDR3 DNA reads TGTGCCAGCAGTTTAAAACAGCACTACGAGCAGTACTTC. Translating gives CASSLKQHYEQYF. V and J are TRBV27 and TRBJ2-7; unclear D gene. CDR1 MNHEY and CDR2 SMNVEV come from the germline V gene (reference sequence). The CDR3 consists of 13 residues. V was trimmed by 2 bases and J by 3 bases, leaving 8 bases between them.

The chain is built from TRBV7-2 and TRBJ1-2; possible D gene TRBD1, 6 bases. This CDR3 contains 14 residues. Germline V gene lookup returns CDR1 SGHTA and CDR2 FQGNSA. Trimming pared 0 bases from V and 4 bases from J, leaving 9 bases between. CDR3 nucleotides: TGTGCCAGCAGCTTAGCGCAGGGGATCTATGGCTACACCTTC. Translation gives CASSLAQGIYGYTF.